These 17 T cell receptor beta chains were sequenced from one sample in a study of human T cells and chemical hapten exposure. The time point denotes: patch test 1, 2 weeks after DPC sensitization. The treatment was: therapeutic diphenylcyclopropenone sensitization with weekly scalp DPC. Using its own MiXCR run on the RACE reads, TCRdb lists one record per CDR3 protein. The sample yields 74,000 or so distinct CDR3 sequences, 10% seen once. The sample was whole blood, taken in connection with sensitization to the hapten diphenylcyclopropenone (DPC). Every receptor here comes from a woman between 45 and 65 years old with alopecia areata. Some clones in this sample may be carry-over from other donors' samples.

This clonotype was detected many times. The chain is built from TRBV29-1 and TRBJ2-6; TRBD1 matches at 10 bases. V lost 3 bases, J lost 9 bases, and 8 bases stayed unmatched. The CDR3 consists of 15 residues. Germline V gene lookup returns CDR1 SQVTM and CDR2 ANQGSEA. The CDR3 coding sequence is TGCAGCGTTGAGGGAGGGACAGGGGATGGCAACGTCCTGACTTTC. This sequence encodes CSVEGGTGDGNVLTF.

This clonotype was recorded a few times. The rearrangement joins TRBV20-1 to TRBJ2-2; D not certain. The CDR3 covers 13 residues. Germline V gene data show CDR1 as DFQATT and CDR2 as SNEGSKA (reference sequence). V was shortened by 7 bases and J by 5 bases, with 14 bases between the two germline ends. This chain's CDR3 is CSVPGPSTGELFF. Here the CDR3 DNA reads TGCAGTGTCCCCGGGCCCTCGACCGGGGAGCTGTTTTTT.

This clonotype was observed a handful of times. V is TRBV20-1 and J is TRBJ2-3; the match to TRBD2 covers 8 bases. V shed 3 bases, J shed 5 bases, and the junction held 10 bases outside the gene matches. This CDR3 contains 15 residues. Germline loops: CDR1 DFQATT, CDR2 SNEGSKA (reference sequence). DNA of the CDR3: TGCAGTGCTAGCCCGGGAGGGCCATCTGGAGATACGCAGTATTTT. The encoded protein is CSASPGGPSGDTQYF.

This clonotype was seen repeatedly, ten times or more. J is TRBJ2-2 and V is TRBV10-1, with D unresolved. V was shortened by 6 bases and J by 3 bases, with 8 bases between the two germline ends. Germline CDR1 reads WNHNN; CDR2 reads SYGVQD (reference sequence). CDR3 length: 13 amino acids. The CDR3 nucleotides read TGCGCCAGCAGGAGAGACTACACCGGGGAGCTGTTTTTT. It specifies CASRRDYTGELFF.

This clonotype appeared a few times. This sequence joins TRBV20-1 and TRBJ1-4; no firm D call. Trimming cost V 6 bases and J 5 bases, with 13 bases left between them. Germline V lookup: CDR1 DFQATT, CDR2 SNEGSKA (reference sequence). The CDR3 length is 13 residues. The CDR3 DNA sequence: TGCAGTGCCCCAATGGGCAGGAATGAAAAACTGTTTTTT. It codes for CSAPMGRNEKLFF.

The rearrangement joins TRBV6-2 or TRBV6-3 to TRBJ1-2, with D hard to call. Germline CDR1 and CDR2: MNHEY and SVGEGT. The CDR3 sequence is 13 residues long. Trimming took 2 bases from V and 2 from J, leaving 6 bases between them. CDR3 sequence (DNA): TGTGCCAGCAGTTACGGGGAAAACTATGGCTACACCTTC. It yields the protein CASSYGENYGYTF.

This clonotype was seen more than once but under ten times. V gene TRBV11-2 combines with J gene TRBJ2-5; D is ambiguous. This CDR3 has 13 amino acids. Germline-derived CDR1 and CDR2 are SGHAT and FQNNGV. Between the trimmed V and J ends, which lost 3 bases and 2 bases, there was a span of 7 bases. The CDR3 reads CASSFQDQETQYF. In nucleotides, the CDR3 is TGTGCCAGCAGCTTCCAAGATCAAGAGACCCAGTACTTC. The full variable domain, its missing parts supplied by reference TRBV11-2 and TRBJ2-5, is EAGVAQSPRYKIIEKRQSVAFWCNPISGHATLYWYQQILGQGPKLLIQFQNNGVVDDSQLPKDRFSAERLKGVDSTLKIQPAKLEDSAVYLCASSFQDQETQYFGPGTRLLVL.

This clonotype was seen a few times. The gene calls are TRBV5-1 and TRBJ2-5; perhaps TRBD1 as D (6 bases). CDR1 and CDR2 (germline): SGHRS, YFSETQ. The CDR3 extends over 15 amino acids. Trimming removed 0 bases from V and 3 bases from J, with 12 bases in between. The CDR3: CASSLAGTPEETQYF. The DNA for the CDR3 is TGCGCCAGCAGCTTGGCCGGGACACCTGAAGAGACCCAGTACTTC.

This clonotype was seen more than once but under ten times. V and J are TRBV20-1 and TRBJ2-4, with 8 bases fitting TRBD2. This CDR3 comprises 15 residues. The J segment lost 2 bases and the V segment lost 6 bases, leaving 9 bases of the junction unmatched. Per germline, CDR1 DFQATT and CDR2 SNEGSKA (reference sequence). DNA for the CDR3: TGCAGTGCGAGATCCCTAGCGGGTTCCAAAAACATTCAGTACTTC. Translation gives CSARSLAGSKNIQYF.

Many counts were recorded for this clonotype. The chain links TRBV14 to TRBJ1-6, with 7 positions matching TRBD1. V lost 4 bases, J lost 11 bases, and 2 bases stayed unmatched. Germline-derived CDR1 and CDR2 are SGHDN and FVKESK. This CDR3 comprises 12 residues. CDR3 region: CASSRGGTPLHF. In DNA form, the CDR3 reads TGTGCCAGCAGCCGAGGGGGCACACCCCTCCACTTT.

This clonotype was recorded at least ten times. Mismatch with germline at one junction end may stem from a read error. The CDR3 here is CASSLTSGGTDTQYF. In DNA, the CDR3 is TGTGCTAGCAGCTTGACTAGCGGGGGCACAGATACGCAGTATTTT. The rearrangement joins TRBV7-7 to TRBJ2-3, with TRBD2 matching over 11 bases. The CDR3 runs to 15 residues. CDR1 is SSHAT and CDR2 is FNYEAQ in the germline V gene (reference sequence).

The DNA of the CDR3 is TGCAGTGCTAGAAGGACTAGCGGGAGTTTAGAGGAGCAGTACTTC. Protein: CSARRTSGSLEEQYF. V gene TRBV20-1 combines with J gene TRBJ2-7; 13 bases align to TRBD2. V lost 2 bases and J lost 7; bases outside the gene matches: 8. This CDR3 is 15 amino acids long. From germline, CDR1 is DFQATT and CDR2 SNEGSKA (reference sequence).

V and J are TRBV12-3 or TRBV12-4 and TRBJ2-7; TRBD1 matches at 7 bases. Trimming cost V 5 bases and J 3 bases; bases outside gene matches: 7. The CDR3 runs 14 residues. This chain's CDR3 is CASSRQGTDYEQYF. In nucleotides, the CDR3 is TGTGCCAGCAGTCGACAAGGGACAGACTACGAGCAGTACTTC.

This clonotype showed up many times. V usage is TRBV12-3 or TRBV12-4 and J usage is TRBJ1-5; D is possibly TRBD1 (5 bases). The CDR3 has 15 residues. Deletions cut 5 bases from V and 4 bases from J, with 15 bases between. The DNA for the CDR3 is TGTGCCAGCAGTCCTATACGGGGGAGGAATCAGCCCCAGCATTTT. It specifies CASSPIRGRNQPQHF.

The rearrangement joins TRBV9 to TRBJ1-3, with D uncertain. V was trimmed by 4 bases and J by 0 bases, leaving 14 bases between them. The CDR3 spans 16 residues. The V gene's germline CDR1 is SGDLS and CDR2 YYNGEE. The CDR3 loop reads CASSLPDGVSGNTIYF. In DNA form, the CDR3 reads TGTGCCAGCAGCCTGCCTGACGGGGTCTCTGGAAACACCATATATTTT.

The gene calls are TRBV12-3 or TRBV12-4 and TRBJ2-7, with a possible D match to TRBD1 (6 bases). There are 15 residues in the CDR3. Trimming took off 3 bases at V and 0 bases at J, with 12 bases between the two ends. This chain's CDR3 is CASSFRTAYSYEQYF. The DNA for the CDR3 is TGTGCCAGCAGTTTCAGGACAGCCTACTCCTACGAGCAGTACTTC.

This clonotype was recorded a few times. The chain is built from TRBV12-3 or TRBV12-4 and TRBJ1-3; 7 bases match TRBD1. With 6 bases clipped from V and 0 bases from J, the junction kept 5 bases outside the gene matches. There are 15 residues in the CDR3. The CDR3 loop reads CASRRDSVSGNTIYF. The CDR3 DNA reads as TGTGCCAGCAGGCGGGACAGCGTCTCTGGAAACACCATATATTTT.